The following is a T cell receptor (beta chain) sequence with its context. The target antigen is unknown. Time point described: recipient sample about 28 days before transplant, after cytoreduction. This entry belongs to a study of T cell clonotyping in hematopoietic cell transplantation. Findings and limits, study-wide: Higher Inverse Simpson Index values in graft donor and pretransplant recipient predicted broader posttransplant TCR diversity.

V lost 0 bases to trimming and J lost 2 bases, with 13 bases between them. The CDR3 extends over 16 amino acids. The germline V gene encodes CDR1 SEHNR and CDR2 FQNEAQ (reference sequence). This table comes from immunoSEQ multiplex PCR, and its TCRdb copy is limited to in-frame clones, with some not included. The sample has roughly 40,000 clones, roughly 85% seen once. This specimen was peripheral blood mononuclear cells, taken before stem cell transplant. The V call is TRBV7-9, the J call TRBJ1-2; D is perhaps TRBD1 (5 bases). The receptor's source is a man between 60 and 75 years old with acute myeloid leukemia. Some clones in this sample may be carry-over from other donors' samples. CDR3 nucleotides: TGTGCCAGCAGCTTAGCCCGGTGGGGACGGAACTATGGCTACACCTTC. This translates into CASSLARWGRNYGYTF.